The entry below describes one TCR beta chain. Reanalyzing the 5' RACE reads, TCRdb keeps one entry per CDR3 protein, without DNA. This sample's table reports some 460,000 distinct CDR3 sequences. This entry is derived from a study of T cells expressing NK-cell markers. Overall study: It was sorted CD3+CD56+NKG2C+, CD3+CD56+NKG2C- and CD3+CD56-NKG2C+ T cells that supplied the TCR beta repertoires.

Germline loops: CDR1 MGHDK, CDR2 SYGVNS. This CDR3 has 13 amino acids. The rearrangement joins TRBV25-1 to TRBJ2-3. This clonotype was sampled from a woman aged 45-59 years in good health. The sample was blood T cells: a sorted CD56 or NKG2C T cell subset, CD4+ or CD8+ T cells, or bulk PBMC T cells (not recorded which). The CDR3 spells CASSARPWDTQYF.